One sample yielded the 32 T cell receptor beta chains listed below, sequenced in a study of CD8 T cells in Susac syndrome. The authors reverse transcribed roughly 0.5 to 1 ug RNA with random hexamers. TCRdb called the immunoSEQ multiplex PCR reads again in MiXCR, with one record for every CDR3 protein. The sample includes roughly 67,000 distinct CDR3 sequences, roughly 94% of them seen just once. The sample consisted of CD8+ T cells from PBMCs. These receptors were taken from a human donor with multiple sclerosis.

CDR3 sequence: CASSLSRAGELFF. Here the CDR3 DNA reads TGTGCCAGCAGTTTATCTCGTGCCGGGGAGCTGTTTTTT. The rearrangement uses TRBV28 and TRBJ2-2; D unclear. Trimming removed 1 base at V and 6 bases at J, with 6 bases between. The CDR3 runs to 13 residues. CDR1 is MDHEN and CDR2 is SYDVKM in the germline V gene.

V usage is TRBV6-1 and J usage is TRBJ2-2; tentative D call: TRBD2 (6 bases). Looked up from germline, CDR1 is MNHNS and CDR2 is SASEGT. This CDR3 spans 12 amino acids. Trimming took 7 bases from V and 5 from J, leaving 8 bases between them. CDR3: CASMEGTGELFF. CDR3 nucleotide sequence: TGTGCCAGCATGGAGGGAACCGGGGAGCTGTTTTTT.

This sequence joins TRBV27 and TRBJ1-2, with 8 bases that match TRBD1. With 5 bases clipped from V and 4 bases from J, the junction kept 9 bases outside the gene matches. Germline V gives CDR1 MNHEY, CDR2 SMNVEV (reference sequence). The CDR3 has 15 amino acids. The CDR3 is CASSPNRDRRYGYTF. Here the CDR3 DNA reads TGTGCCAGCAGTCCGAACCGGGACAGGCGCTATGGCTACACCTTC.

V is TRBV5-1 and J is TRBJ2-1; no firm D call. The V end was cut by 4 bases, the J end by 5 bases, with 16 bases between. The CDR3 length is 15 residues. Germline values: CDR1 SGHRS, CDR2 YFSETQ. In DNA, the CDR3 is TGCGCCAGCAGCCCTATAGCACTTCCCAACAATGAGCAGTTCTTC. Translating gives CASSPIALPNNEQFF.

V and J are TRBV7-6 and TRBJ2-1; D call uncertain. Germline V gene data show CDR1 as SGHVS and CDR2 as FNYEAQ. V shed 0 bases and J shed 6 bases, with 9 bases lying between them. CDR3 length equals 14 residues. Written as DNA, the CDR3 is TGTGCCAGCAGCTTAGCGGGCCCCCCCAATGAGCAGTTCTTC. It translates to CASSLAGPPNEQFF.

The CDR3 is CASSISGGEVGQPQHF. In DNA, the CDR3 is TGTGCCAGTAGTATCTCAGGTGGTGAGGTCGGTCAGCCCCAGCATTTT. This chain joins TRBV19 and TRBJ1-5; D remains ambiguous. In germline, CDR1 is LNHDA, CDR2 SQIVND (reference sequence). The CDR3 sequence is 16 residues long. Trimming cost V 3 bases and J 6 bases, with 18 bases left between them.

The chain uses TRBV23-1 and TRBJ1-2; D perhaps matches TRBD1 (6 bases). TRBV23-1 is reported as an ORF; its role is uncertain. The CDR3 extends over 16 amino acids. Trimming stripped 7 bases from V and 4 bases from J, with 22 bases between. For the CDR3, the DNA is TGCGCCAGCACTACCTCGGGCGGGGGCGCGGGCTATGGCTACACCTTC. It codes for CASTTSGGGAGYGYTF.

V and J are TRBV6-5 and TRBJ2-1; tentatively, D is TRBD2 (6 bases). CDR1 is MNHEY and CDR2 is SVGAGI in the germline V gene. V dropped 0 bases and J dropped 0 bases, with 12 bases sitting between them. The CDR3 is made up of 17 amino acids. CDR3 nucleotides: TGTGCCAGCAGTTACTCCGGGGGTTGGGACTCCTACAATGAGCAGTTCTTC. This codes for CASSYSGGWDSYNEQFF.

CDR3 DNA sequence: TGCGCCAGCAGTTTTACCTCACACACTGAAGCTTTCTTT. This sequence encodes CASSFTSHTEAFF. The chain has TRBV4-1 and TRBJ1-1, with D unclear. Between the trimmed V and J ends, which lost 6 bases and 3 bases, there was a span of 11 bases. The CDR3 is 13 residues long. Germline V gene data show CDR1 as MGHRA and CDR2 as YSYEKL.

J is TRBJ1-1 and V is TRBV15; D not certain. V lost 0 bases and J lost 0, with 8 bases in between. The CDR3 has 15 amino acids. Germline values: CDR1 LNHNV, CDR2 YYDKDF (reference sequence). CDR3 in amino acids: CATSRDLGLNTEAFF. DNA of the CDR3: TGTGCCACCAGCAGAGATCTGGGTTTGAACACTGAAGCTTTCTTT.

The rearrangement uses TRBV29-1 and TRBJ2-2; TRBD1 agrees at 8 bases. Losses at the gene ends were 7 bases for V and 3 bases for J; bases not matched to a gene: 7. Looked up from germline, CDR1 is SQVTM and CDR2 is ANQGSEA. The CDR3 spans 14 residues. The CDR3 loop is CSAPGQVDTGELFF. CDR3 in DNA: TGCAGCGCCCCGGGACAGGTTGACACCGGGGAGCTGTTTTTT.

The CDR3 protein is CASSLNQPPLNTEAFF. The CDR3 nucleotides are TGCGCCAGCAGCTTGAATCAGCCCCCGTTAAACACTGAAGCTTTCTTT. V gene TRBV5-1 combines with J gene TRBJ1-1; D call uncertain. Trimming took off 1 base at V and 2 bases at J, with 15 bases between the two ends. The CDR3 is 16 amino acids. CDR1 SGHRS and CDR2 YFSETQ come from the germline V gene.

V is TRBV3-1 and J is TRBJ2-3; D is unresolved. Germline CDR1 is LGHDT and CDR2 is YNNKEL (reference sequence). V lost 4 bases to trimming and J lost 2 bases, with 19 bases between them. CDR3 length equals 17 residues. CDR3 sequence reads: CASSLTLSPGFTDTQYF. The CDR3 coding sequence is TGTGCCAGCAGCCTTACATTGAGTCCCGGATTCACAGATACGCAGTATTTT.

The chain combines TRBV27 with TRBJ1-1; a weak D match, TRBD1 (6 bases). The CDR3 has 14 residues. Germline-derived CDR1 and CDR2 are MNHEY and SMNVEV (reference sequence). Trimming shortened V by 9 bases and J by 2 bases, and 16 bases separated the two germline ends. CDR3 sequence: CARVPQGSNTEAFF. The CDR3, as DNA: TGTGCCAGGGTACCTCAGGGGAGCAACACTGAAGCTTTCTTT.

The rearrangement uses TRBV10-3 and TRBJ1-1; D remains unclear. The CDR3 has 14 residues. The V gene's germline CDR1 is ENHRY and CDR2 SYGVKD. Trimming stripped 2 bases from V and 4 bases from J, with 11 bases between. The CDR3 spells CAISEPEWGTEAFF. DNA for the CDR3: TGTGCCATCAGTGAGCCCGAATGGGGCACTGAAGCTTTCTTT.

The V gene is TRBV19, the J gene TRBJ1-1, with D perhaps TRBD1 (5 bases). V was clipped by 7 bases and J by 0 bases, with 12 bases between them. Looked up from germline, CDR1 is LNHDA and CDR2 is SQIVND (reference sequence). The CDR3 covers 14 residues. Here the CDR3 reads CASTPTALNTEAFF. The CDR3 bases are TGTGCCAGTACTCCGACAGCCCTGAACACTGAAGCTTTCTTT.

The CDR3 reads CASSRVTTGTLYEQYF. In DNA, the CDR3 is TGTGCCAGCAGCCGAGTGACGACCGGGACACTCTACGAGCAGTACTTC. The chain combines TRBV14 with TRBJ2-7, with D possibly matching TRBD1 (6 bases). This CDR3 is 16 amino acids long. CDR1 is SGHDN, CDR2 FVKESK, per germline. V was shortened by 4 bases and J by 3 bases, with 19 bases between the two germline ends.

V usage is TRBV7-3 and J usage is TRBJ2-1; D may correspond to TRBD1 or TRBD2 (6 bases each). The CDR3 is made up of 15 amino acids. Trimming removed 7 bases at V and 3 bases at J, with 16 bases between. CDR1 and CDR2 (germline): SGHTA, FQGTGA. As DNA, the CDR3 is TGTGCCAGCAACTACCCGGGGGCCGGCTACAATGAGCAGTTCTTC. Protein sequence: CASNYPGAGYNEQFF.

V gene TRBV19 combines with J gene TRBJ1-5; D is ambiguous. Trimming took 3 bases from V and 0 from J, leaving 6 bases between them. Germline CDR1 LNHDA, CDR2 SQIVND (reference sequence). CDR3 size: 14 residues. The CDR3 DNA sequence: TGTGCCAGTAGTATCCATACTAGCAATCAGCCCCAGCATTTT. Protein sequence: CASSIHTSNQPQHF. The whole variable domain, remainder taken from reference TRBV19 and TRBJ1-5, is DGGITQSPKYLFRKEGQNVTLSCEQNLNHDAMYWYRQDPGQGLRLIYYSQIVNDFQKGDIAEGYSVSREKKESFPLTVTSAQKNPTAFYLCASSIHTSNQPQHFGDGTRLSIL.

J is TRBJ2-7 and V is TRBV19; tentatively, D is TRBD1 (7 bases). CDR3 length: 16 residues. Trimming cost V 3 bases and J 0 bases, with 15 bases left between them. Germline V gene lookup returns CDR1 LNHDA and CDR2 SQIVND (reference sequence). CDR3 sequence reads: CASSMGGQVFSYEQYF. The DNA of the CDR3 is TGTGCCAGTAGTATGGGAGGACAGGTTTTCTCCTACGAGCAGTACTTC.

The chain has TRBV3-1 and TRBJ2-2; perhaps TRBD1 as D (7 bases). V gave up 1 base and J gave up 1 base, with 13 bases separating them. The CDR3 loop spans 17 amino acids. Germline assignment: CDR1 LGHDT and CDR2 YNNKEL (reference sequence). DNA for the CDR3: TGTGCCAGCAGCCAAGTCCCAGGGGGGAGGAACACCGGGGAGCTGTTTTTT. As protein: CASSQVPGGRNTGELFF. The whole variable domain, filled in from reference TRBV3-1 and TRBJ2-2, reads DTAVSQTPKYLVTQMGNDKSIKCEQNLGHDTMYWYKQDSKKFLKIMFSYNNKELIINETVPNRFSPKSPDKAHLNLHINSLELGDSAVYFCASSQVPGGRNTGELFFGEGSRLTVL.

The chain links TRBV7-9 to TRBJ2-3, with 10 bases identical to TRBD1. J gave up 6 bases and V 5 bases, and 11 bases lay outside the gene matches. The CDR3 has 16 amino acids. Per the germline V gene, CDR1 is SEHNR and CDR2 is FQNEAQ (reference sequence). This CDR3 reads CASSLPLDRGNDTQYF. CDR3 nucleotide sequence: TGTGCCAGCAGCCTCCCCTTGGACAGGGGGAATGATACGCAGTATTTT.

The CDR3 loop is CASSAVSGRDGPQHF. The CDR3 DNA reads TGTGCCAGCAGCGCGGTTAGCGGAAGGGACGGGCCCCAGCATTTT. This chain connects TRBV7-9 to TRBJ1-5; a possible D gene is TRBD1 (5 bases). The V and J ends lost 5 bases and 9 bases respectively, with 20 bases between them. Germline V gene sequence: CDR1 SEHNR, CDR2 FQNEAQ (reference sequence). This CDR3 has 15 amino acids.

This sequence joins TRBV7-9 and TRBJ2-2, with TRBD2 as a possible D gene (5 bases). This CDR3 region has 14 residues. Per the germline V gene, CDR1 is SEHNR and CDR2 is FQNEAQ (reference sequence). Trimming removed 5 bases from V and 5 bases from J, with 12 bases in between. CDR3 sequence (DNA): TGTGCCAGCAGCGCAAACCGGGGAACCGGGGAGCTGTTTTTT. Its translation: CASSANRGTGELFF.

V gene TRBV6-1 combines with J gene TRBJ2-7, with TRBD1 as a possible D gene (6 bases). V gave up 4 bases and J gave up 2 bases, with 15 bases separating them. The germline CDR1 and CDR2 sequences are MNHNS and SASEGT. This CDR3 has 15 residues. The CDR3 reads CASSGGQLLTYEQYF. The CDR3 nucleotides read TGTGCCAGCAGTGGTGGACAGCTACTCACCTACGAGCAGTACTTC.

The J gene is TRBJ2-7, the V gene TRBV9; 8 bases are a match to TRBD2. The CDR3 spans 15 residues. J was trimmed by 3 bases and V by 3 bases; bases with no gene match: 8. Germline loops: CDR1 SGDLS, CDR2 YYNGEE. CDR3 nucleotides: TGTGCCAGCAGCGCCACCGGGGGGGCTGGCTACGAGCAGTACTTC. Translating gives CASSATGGAGYEQYF.

The rearrangement links TRBV14 to TRBJ2-2; a possible D gene is TRBD2 (5 bases). Germline-derived CDR1 and CDR2 are SGHDN and FVKESK. Trimming removed 3 bases at V and 8 bases at J, with 22 bases between. There are 17 residues in the CDR3. The CDR3 here is CASSHGSSPTGSGELFF. The CDR3 DNA reads as TGTGCCAGCAGCCACGGATCTAGCCCCACCGGTTCGGGGGAGCTGTTTTTT. Drawing the rest from reference TRBV14 and TRBJ2-2, the complete variable domain is EAGVTQFPSHSVIEKGQTVTLRCDPISGHDNLYWYRRVMGKEIKFLLHFVKESKQDESGMPNNRFLAERTGGTYSTLKVQPAELEDSGVYFCASSHGSSPTGSGELFFGEGSRLTVL.

The chain uses TRBV2 and TRBJ2-2, with 9 bases aligning to TRBD2. This CDR3 has 11 amino acids. The germline V gene encodes CDR1 SNHLY and CDR2 FYNNEI. CDR3 loop: CAWTSAGELFF. The CDR3 nucleotides are TGTGCTTGGACTAGCGCCGGGGAGCTGTTTTTT. The full variable domain, with the rest looked up from reference TRBV2 and TRBJ2-2, is EPEVTQTPSHQVTQMGQEVILRCVPISNHLYFYWYRQILGQKVEFLVSFYNNEISEKSEIFDDQFSVERPDGSNFTLKIRSTKLEDSAMYFCAWTSAGELFFGEGSRLTVL.

The chain is built from TRBV19 and TRBJ2-1; D could derive from TRBD1 or TRBD2 (5 bases each). This CDR3 comprises 16 residues. Trimming stripped 4 bases from V and 3 bases from J, with 16 bases between. The germline gives CDR1 LNHDA, CDR2 SQIVND (reference sequence). The CDR3 nucleotides are TGTGCCAGTAGTAGGGGCGGGCAGAGACGCTACAATGAGCAGTTCTTC. Amino acid sequence: CASSRGGQRRYNEQFF.

The rearrangement uses TRBV4-1 and TRBJ1-1; perhaps TRBD1 as D (6 bases). The V end was cut by 5 bases, the J end by 3 bases, with 10 bases between. Germline assignment: CDR1 MGHRA and CDR2 YSYEKL. CDR3 size: 13 residues. Written as DNA, the CDR3 is TGCGCCAGCAGCATCCCAGGGGACACTGAAGCTTTCTTT. It specifies CASSIPGDTEAFF.

This chain joins TRBV10-1 and TRBJ2-5, with TRBD1 identical over 9 bases. V gave up 3 bases and J gave up 3 bases; unmatched junction bases: 5. The CDR3 has 15 residues. Germline-derived CDR1 and CDR2 are WNHNN and SYGVQD (reference sequence). In nucleotides, the CDR3 is TGCGCCAGCAGTGACCTAGGACAGGGGAAAGAGACCCAGTACTTC. Translation: CASSDLGQGKETQYF.

The V call is TRBV29-1, the J call TRBJ2-3, with unresolved D. The CDR3 runs 14 residues. V lost 5 bases and J lost 0, with 12 bases in between. Germline V gene lookup returns CDR1 SQVTM and CDR2 ANQGSEA. CDR3 protein: CSVYGRSSTDTQYF. CDR3 nucleotide sequence: TGCAGCGTTTATGGGCGGAGTAGCACAGATACGCAGTATTTT.